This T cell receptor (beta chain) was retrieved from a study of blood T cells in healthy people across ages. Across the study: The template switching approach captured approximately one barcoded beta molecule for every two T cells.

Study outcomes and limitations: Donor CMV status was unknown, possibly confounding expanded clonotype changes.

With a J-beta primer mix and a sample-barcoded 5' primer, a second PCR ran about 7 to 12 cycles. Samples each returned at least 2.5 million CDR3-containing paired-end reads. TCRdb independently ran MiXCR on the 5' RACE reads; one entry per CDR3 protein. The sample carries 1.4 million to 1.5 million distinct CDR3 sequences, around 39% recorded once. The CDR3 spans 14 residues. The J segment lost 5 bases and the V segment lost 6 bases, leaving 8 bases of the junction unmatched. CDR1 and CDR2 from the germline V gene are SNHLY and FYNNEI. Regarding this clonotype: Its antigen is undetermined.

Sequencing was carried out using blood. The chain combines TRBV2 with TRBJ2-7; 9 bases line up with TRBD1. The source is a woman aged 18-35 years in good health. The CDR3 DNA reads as TGTGCCAGCAGGGGTACGGGACAGGGCCACGAGCAGTACTTC. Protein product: CASRGTGQGHEQYF.